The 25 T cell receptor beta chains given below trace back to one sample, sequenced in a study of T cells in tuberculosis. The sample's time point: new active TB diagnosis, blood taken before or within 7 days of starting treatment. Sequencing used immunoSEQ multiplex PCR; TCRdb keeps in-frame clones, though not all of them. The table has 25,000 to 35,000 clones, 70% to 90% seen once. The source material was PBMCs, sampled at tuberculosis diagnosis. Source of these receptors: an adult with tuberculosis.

The chain's CDR3 is CASSGTAVNIQYF. CDR3 nucleotides: TGTGCCAGCAGTGGGACAGCCGTAAACATTCAGTACTTC. V usage is TRBV6-1 and J usage is TRBJ2-4; perhaps TRBD1 as D (6 bases). The CDR3 covers 13 residues. Deletions cut 4 bases from V and 6 bases from J, with 10 bases between. From germline, CDR1 is MNHNS and CDR2 SASEGT.

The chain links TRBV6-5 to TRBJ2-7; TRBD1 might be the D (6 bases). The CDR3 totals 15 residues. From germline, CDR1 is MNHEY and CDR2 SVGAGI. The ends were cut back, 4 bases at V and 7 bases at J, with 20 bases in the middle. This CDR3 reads CASSFRDMGPWEQYF. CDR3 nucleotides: TGTGCCAGCAGTTTCCGGGACATGGGTCCTTGGGAGCAGTACTTC.

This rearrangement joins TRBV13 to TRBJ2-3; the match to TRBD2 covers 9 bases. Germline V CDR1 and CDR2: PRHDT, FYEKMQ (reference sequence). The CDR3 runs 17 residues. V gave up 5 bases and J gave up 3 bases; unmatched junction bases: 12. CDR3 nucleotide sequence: TGTGCCAGCAGCGCCAGGGGCAGCGGGGGGCCGACAGATACGCAGTATTTT. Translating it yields CASSARGSGGPTDTQYF.

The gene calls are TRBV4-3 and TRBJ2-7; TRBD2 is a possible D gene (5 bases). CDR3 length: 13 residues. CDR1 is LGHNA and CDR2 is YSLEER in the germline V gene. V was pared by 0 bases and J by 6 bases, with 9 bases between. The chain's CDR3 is CASSQDQSGEQYF. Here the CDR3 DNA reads TGCGCCAGCAGCCAAGATCAGAGCGGCGAGCAGTACTTC.

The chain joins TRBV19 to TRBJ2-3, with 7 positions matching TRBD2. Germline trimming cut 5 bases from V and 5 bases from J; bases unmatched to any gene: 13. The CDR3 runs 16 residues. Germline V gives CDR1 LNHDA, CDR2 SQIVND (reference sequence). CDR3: CASSHLGRGSLDTQYF. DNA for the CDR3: TGTGCCAGTAGTCACTTGGGGCGGGGGAGTCTAGATACGCAGTATTTT.

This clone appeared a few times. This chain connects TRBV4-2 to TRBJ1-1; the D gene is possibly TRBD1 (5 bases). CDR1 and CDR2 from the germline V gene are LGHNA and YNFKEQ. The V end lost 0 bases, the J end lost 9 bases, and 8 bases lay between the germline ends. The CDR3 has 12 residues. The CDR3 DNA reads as TGTGCCAGCAGCCAAGACGGGGGTAAAGCTTTCTTT. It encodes CASSQDGGKAFF.

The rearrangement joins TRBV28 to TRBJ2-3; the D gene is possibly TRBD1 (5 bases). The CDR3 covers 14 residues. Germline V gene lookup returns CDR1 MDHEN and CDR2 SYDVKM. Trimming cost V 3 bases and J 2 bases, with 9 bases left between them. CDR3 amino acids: CASSFDSLTDTQYF. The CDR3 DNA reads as TGTGCCAGCAGTTTTGACAGCCTCACAGATACGCAGTATTTT.

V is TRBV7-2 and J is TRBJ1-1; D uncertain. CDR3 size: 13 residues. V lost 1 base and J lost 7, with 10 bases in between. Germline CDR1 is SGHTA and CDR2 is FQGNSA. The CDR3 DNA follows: TGTGCCAGCAGCTTAGGATCAAGGAGTGAAGCTTTCTTT. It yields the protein CASSLGSRSEAFF.

DNA of the CDR3: TGTGCCAGCAGCGACCGGGACAGAGGCACTGAAGCTTTCTTT. The encoded protein is CASSDRDRGTEAFF. The chain carries TRBV7-2 and TRBJ1-1, with 7 bases matching TRBD1. V lost 5 bases, J lost 4 bases, and 7 bases stayed unmatched. Germline CDR1 and CDR2: SGHTA and FQGNSA. The CDR3 sequence is 14 residues long.

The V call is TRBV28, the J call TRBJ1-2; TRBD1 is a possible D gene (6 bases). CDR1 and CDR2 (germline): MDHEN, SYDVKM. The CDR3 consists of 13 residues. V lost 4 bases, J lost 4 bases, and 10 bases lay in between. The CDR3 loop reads CASSSGQFYGYTF. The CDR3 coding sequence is TGTGCCAGCAGTTCTGGACAGTTCTATGGCTACACCTTC.

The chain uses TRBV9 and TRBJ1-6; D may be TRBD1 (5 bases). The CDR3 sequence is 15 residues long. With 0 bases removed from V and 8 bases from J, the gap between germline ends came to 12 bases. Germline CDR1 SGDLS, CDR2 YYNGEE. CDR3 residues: CASSVVSGSDSPLHF. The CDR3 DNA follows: TGTGCCAGCAGCGTAGTTTCAGGGTCGGATTCACCCCTCCACTTT.

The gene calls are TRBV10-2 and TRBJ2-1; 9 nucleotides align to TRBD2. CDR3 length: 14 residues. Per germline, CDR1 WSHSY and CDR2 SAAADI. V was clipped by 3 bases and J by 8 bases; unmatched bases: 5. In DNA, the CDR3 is TGCGCCAGCAGTGAATTAGCGGGGGCGGATGAGCAGTTCTTC. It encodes CASSELAGADEQFF.

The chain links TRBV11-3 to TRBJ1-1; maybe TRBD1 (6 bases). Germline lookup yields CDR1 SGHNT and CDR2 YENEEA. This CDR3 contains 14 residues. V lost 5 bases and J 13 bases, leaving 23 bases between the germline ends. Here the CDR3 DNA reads TGTGCCAGCAGCGTCGGGGTTGTTGGGACAAAGGTTTTCTTT. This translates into CASSVGVVGTKVFF.

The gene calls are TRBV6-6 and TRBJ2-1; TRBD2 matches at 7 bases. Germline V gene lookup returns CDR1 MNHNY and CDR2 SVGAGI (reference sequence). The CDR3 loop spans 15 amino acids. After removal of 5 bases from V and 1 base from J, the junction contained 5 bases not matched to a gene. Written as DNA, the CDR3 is TGTGCCAGCAGTACCCCCGGGGGGTCCTACAATGAGCAGTTCTTC. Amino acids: CASSTPGGSYNEQFF.

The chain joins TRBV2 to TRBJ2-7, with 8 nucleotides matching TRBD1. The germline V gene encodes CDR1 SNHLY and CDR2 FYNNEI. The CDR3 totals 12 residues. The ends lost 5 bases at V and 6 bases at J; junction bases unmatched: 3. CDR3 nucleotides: TGTGCCAGCAGTTATACAGGGGGCGAGCAGTACTTC. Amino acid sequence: CASSYTGGEQYF.

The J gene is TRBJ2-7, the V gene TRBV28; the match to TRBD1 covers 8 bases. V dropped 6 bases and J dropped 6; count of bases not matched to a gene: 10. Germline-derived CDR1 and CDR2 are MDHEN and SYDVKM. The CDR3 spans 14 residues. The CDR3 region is CASSQNQGASEQYF. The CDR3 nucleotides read TGTGCCAGCAGCCAAAATCAGGGGGCCAGCGAGCAGTACTTC. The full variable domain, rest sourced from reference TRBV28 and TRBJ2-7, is DVKVTQSSRYLVKRTGEKVFLECVQDMDHENMFWYRQDPGLGLRLIYFSYDVKMKEKGDIPEGYSVSREKKERFSLILESASTNQTSMYLCASSQNQGASEQYFGPGTRLTVT.

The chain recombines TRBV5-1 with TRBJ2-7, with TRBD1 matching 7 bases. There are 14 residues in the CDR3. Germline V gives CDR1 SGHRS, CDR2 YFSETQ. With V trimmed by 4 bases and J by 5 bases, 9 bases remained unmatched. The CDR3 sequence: CASSTTGMDDEQYF. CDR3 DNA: TGCGCCAGCAGCACGACAGGGATGGACGACGAGCAGTACTTC.

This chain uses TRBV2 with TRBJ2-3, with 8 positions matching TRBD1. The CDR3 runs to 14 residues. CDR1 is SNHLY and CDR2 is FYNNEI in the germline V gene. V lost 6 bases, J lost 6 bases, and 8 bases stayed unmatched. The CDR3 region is CASRDRVSRDTQYF. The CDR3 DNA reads TGTGCCAGCAGGGACAGGGTAAGCCGGGATACGCAGTATTTT.

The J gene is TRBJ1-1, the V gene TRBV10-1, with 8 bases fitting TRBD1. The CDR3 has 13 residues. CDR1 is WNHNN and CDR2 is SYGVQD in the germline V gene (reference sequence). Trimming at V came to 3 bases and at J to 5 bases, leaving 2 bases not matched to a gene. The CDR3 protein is CASSDNRGTEAFF. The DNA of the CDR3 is TGCGCCAGCAGTGATAACAGGGGGACTGAAGCTTTCTTT.

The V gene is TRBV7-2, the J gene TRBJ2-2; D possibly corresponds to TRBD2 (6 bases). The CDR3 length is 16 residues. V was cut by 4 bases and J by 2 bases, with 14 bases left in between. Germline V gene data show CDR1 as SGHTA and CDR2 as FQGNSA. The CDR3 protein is CASSSRGTYNTGELFF. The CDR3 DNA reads TGTGCCAGCAGCTCACGCGGGACTTATAACACCGGGGAGCTGTTTTTT. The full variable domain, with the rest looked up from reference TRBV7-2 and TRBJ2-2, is GAGVSQSPSNKVTEKGKDVELRCDPISGHTALYWYRQSLGQGLEFLIYFQGNSAPDKSGLPSDRFSAERTGGSVSTLTIQRTQQEDSAVYLCASSSRGTYNTGELFFGEGSRLTVL.

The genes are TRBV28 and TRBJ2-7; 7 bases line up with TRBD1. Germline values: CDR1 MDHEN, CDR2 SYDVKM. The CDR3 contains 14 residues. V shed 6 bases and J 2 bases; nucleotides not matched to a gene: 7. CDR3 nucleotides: TGTGCCAGCAGAACCCACGACAGGGCCTACGAGCAGTACTTC. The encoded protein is CASRTHDRAYEQYF.

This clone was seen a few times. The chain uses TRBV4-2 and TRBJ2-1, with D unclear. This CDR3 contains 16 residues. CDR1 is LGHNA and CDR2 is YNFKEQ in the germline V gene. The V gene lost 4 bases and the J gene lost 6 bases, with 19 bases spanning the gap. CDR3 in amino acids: CASSPSASAGSNEQFF. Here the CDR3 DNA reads TGTGCCAGCAGCCCGTCGGCCAGCGCTGGAAGCAATGAGCAGTTCTTC.

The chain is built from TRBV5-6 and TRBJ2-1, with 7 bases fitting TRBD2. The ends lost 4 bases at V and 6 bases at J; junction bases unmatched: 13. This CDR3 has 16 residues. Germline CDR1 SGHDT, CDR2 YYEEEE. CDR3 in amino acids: CASSTLRWEGSNEQFF. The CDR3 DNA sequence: TGTGCCAGCAGCACCCTCCGGTGGGAGGGGTCCAATGAGCAGTTCTTC.

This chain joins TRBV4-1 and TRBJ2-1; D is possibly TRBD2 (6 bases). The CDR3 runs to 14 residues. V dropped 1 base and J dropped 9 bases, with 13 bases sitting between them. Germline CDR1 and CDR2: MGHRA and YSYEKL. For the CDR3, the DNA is TGCGCCAGCAGCCAAGGCGGAGGGATAACTGAGCAGTTCTTC. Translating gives CASSQGGGITEQFF.

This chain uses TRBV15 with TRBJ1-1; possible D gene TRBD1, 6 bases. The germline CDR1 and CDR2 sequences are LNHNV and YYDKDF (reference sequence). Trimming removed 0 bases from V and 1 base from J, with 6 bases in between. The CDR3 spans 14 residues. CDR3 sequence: CATSRDRGNTEAFF. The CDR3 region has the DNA TGTGCCACCAGCAGAGACAGGGGGAACACTGAAGCTTTCTTT.